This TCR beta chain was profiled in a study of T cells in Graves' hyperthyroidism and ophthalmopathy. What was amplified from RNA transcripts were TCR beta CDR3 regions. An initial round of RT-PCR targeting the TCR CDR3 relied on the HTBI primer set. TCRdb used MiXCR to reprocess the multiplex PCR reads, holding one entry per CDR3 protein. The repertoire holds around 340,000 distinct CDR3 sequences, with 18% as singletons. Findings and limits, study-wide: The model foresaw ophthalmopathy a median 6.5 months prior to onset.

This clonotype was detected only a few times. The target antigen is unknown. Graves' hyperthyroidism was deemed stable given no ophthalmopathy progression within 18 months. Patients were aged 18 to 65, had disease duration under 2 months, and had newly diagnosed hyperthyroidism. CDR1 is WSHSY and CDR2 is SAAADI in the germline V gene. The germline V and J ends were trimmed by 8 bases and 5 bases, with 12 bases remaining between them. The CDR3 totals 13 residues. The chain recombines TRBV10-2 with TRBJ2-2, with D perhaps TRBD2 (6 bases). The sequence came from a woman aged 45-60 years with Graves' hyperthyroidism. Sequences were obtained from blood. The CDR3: CASQLAPTGELFF. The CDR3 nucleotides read TGCGCCAGCCAGCTAGCGCCGACCGGGGAGCTGTTTTTT.